The 31 T cell receptor beta chains below come from one sample, sequenced in a study of T cells in Graves' hyperthyroidism and ophthalmopathy. TCR beta CDR3 regions were amplified from RNA. In the first-round RT-PCR of the TCR CDR3, the HTBI primer set was used. One entry per CDR3 protein, called by TCRdb with MiXCR from the multiplex PCR reads. This sample has about 420,000 distinct CDR3 sequences, with roughly 13% found just once. Sequencing was performed on blood. All receptors derive from a woman younger than 30 with Graves' hyperthyroidism.

Of note for this clonotype: It may be a read error: a sequence one base away is much more abundant. The V call is TRBV3-1, the J call TRBJ2-5; D is uncertain. With 4 bases removed from V and 4 bases from J, the gap between germline ends came to 16 bases. The CDR3 has 15 amino acids. Germline V gives CDR1 LGHDT, CDR2 YNNKEL (reference sequence). The CDR3 DNA sequence: TGTGCCAGCAGCCTTAGGACCTCAAAAACAGAGACCCAGTACTTC. Protein sequence: CASSLRTSKTETQYF.

This clonotype was detected once. Possible read error: a much larger clone is one base away. The chain recombines TRBV20-1 with TRBJ2-7; 7 bases map to TRBD2. The CDR3 length is 15 residues. CDR1 and CDR2 (germline): DFQATT, SNEGSKA (reference sequence). CDR3 coding DNA: TGCAGTTCTAGAGCCCCGGGAGGCACACCCTACGAGCAGTACTTC. This gives the protein CSSRAPGGTPYEQYF.

The gene calls are TRBV6-1 and TRBJ2-3; 9 positions agree with TRBD2. This CDR3 contains 14 residues. The J segment lost 3 bases and the V segment lost 8 bases, leaving 6 bases of the junction unmatched. Germline V lookup: CDR1 MNHNS, CDR2 SASEGT. CDR3 nucleotides: TGTGCCAGCGCACCTAGCGGGAAAACAGATACGCAGTATTTT. Its translation is CASAPSGKTDTQYF.

This clonotype has ten or more counts. The J gene is TRBJ2-5, the V gene TRBV28; TRBD2 matches 9 bases. CDR3 length: 15 residues. V lost 4 bases and J lost 5; bases outside the gene matches: 8. CDR1 is MDHEN and CDR2 is SYDVKM in the germline V gene. CDR3 sequence (DNA): TGTGCCAGCAGTTATTCTAGCGGGACTGGGGAGACCCAGTACTTC. This gives the protein CASSYSSGTGETQYF.

Remarks on this clonotype: This may stem from a read error, because a much larger clone lies one nucleotide away. V is TRBV30 and J is TRBJ1-1; 8 nucleotides match TRBD1. CDR3 length equals 15 residues. V dropped 5 bases and J dropped 1; count of bases not matched to a gene: 9. CDR1 GTSNPN and CDR2 SVGIG come from the germline V gene (reference sequence). CDR3 sequence: CAWQDLGTGNTEAFF. The CDR3, as DNA: TGTGCCTGGCAAGACCTAGGGACAGGGAACACTGAAGCTTTCTTT.

This clonotype has at least ten counts. The gene calls are TRBV27 and TRBJ1-1, with D uncertain. The V end lost 6 bases, the J end lost 5 bases, and 16 bases lay between the germline ends. This CDR3 spans 14 amino acids. Per germline, CDR1 MNHEY and CDR2 SMNVEV (reference sequence). CDR3 coding DNA: TGTGCCAGCAGGATGCGGGTCGGAAATACTGAAGCTTTCTTT. Protein sequence: CASRMRVGNTEAFF.

This clonotype has a count of ten or more. The J gene is TRBJ1-1, the V gene TRBV7-2; possible D gene TRBD1, 6 bases. Trimming took off 6 bases at V and 1 base at J, with 12 bases between the two ends. Per the germline V gene, CDR1 is SGHTA and CDR2 is FQGNSA. This CDR3 comprises 14 residues. CDR3 residues: CASSLRGTNTEAFF. CDR3 nucleotides: TGTGCCAGCAGTCTAAGGGGGACGAACACTGAAGCTTTCTTT.

This clonotype was seen repeatedly, ten times or more. V is TRBV18 and J is TRBJ1-1; no reliable D call. V gave up 5 bases and J gave up 2 bases, with 9 bases separating them. Germline V CDR1 and CDR2: KGHSH, LQKENI. CDR3 length: 13 residues. CDR3 DNA sequence: TGTGCCAGCTCAGAAAACAGCAACACTGAAGCTTTCTTT. Translated: CASSENSNTEAFF.

This clonotype appeared many times. V gene TRBV20-1 combines with J gene TRBJ2-5, with TRBD2 identical over 7 bases. The CDR3 covers 15 residues. Germline CDR1 and CDR2: DFQATT and SNEGSKA (reference sequence). V dropped 5 bases and J dropped 4; count of bases not matched to a gene: 13. The CDR3, as DNA: TGCAGTGCTGAAGGAACCAGCGGGGCTCCAGAGACCCAGTACTTC. It encodes CSAEGTSGAPETQYF.

J is TRBJ2-1 and V is TRBV20-1, with a tentative D call TRBD1 (7 bases). The germline V and J ends were trimmed by 5 bases and 4 bases, with 18 bases remaining between them. Per the germline V gene, CDR1 is DFQATT and CDR2 is SNEGSKA (reference sequence). CDR3 length equals 15 residues. CDR3 loop: CSARGGKGAYNEQFF. The CDR3 nucleotides read TGCAGTGCTCGAGGGGGGAAGGGGGCTTACAATGAGCAGTTCTTC.

Comment on this clonotype: A much larger clone sits a single nucleotide away, making a read error possible. The rearrangement uses TRBV11-1 and TRBJ2-1, with D tentatively TRBD1 or TRBD2 (5 bases each). The CDR3 is 15 amino acids. Germline loops: CDR1 SGHAT, CDR2 FQDESV (reference sequence). The V end was cut by 1 base, the J end by 8 bases, with 15 bases between. The CDR3 DNA reads as TGTGCCAGCAGCTTAGACGGGACGGAATACGATGAGCAGTTCTTC. This encodes CASSLDGTEYDEQFF.

V gene TRBV27 combines with J gene TRBJ1-3; 7 bases agree with TRBD1. CDR1 and CDR2 (germline): MNHEY, SMNVEV (reference sequence). The CDR3 length is 15 residues. The V and J ends lost 4 bases and 6 bases, in that order; junction bases with no gene match: 9. This CDR3 is CASSSDRWGVNTIYF. DNA of the CDR3: TGTGCCAGCAGTTCGGACAGGTGGGGCGTAAACACCATATATTTT.

This clonotype was seen a handful of times. This chain uses TRBV28 with TRBJ2-7, with D perhaps matching TRBD2 (5 bases). Germline V gene lookup returns CDR1 MDHEN and CDR2 SYDVKM. This CDR3 contains 16 residues. V was shortened by 2 bases and J by 6 bases, with 20 bases between the two germline ends. The CDR3 region has the DNA TGTGCCAGCAGTTTAGTCTTAGGTGGGAGCTTCGGCGAGCAGTACTTC. It yields the protein CASSLVLGGSFGEQYF.

This clonotype was seen many times. J is TRBJ2-3 and V is TRBV6-1; 12 nucleotides align to TRBD2. Germline CDR1 is MNHNS and CDR2 is SASEGT. Germline trimming cut 6 bases from V and 2 bases from J; bases unmatched to any gene: 6. The CDR3 sequence is 16 residues long. The CDR3 DNA sequence: TGTGCCAGCAGGCCGACTAGCGGGAGATACACAGATACGCAGTATTTT. It yields the protein CASRPTSGRYTDTQYF.

The V call is TRBV11-1, the J call TRBJ2-7; D unresolved. Germline V lookup: CDR1 SGHAT, CDR2 FQDESV (reference sequence). The CDR3 loop spans 15 amino acids. Trimming stripped 1 base from V and 2 bases from J, with 12 bases between. This CDR3 is CASSLDGRPTYEQYF. DNA of the CDR3: TGTGCCAGCAGCTTAGACGGTCGACCAACCTACGAGCAGTACTTC.

The chain combines TRBV7-2 with TRBJ2-5; D possibly corresponds to TRBD1 (6 bases). The CDR3 extends over 13 amino acids. Looked up from germline, CDR1 is SGHTA and CDR2 is FQGNSA. V lost 4 bases to trimming and J lost 3 bases, with 9 bases between them. CDR3 region: CASSWAGEETQYF. The CDR3 coding sequence is TGTGCCAGCAGCTGGGCAGGGGAAGAGACCCAGTACTTC. Looking up the rest from reference TRBV7-2 and TRBJ2-5 gives the full variable domain: GAGVSQSPSNKVTEKGKDVELRCDPISGHTALYWYRQSLGQGLEFLIYFQGNSAPDKSGLPSDRFSAERTGGSVSTLTIQRTQQEDSAVYLCASSWAGEETQYFGPGTRLLVL.

This clonotype was seen many times. The V gene is TRBV18, the J gene TRBJ2-3, with D perhaps matching TRBD1 (5 bases). Germline V gene data show CDR1 as KGHSH and CDR2 as LQKENI. This CDR3 is 13 amino acids long. Trimming removed 5 bases at V and 4 bases at J, with 10 bases between. The CDR3, as DNA: TGTGCCAGCTCATCCACGACAGCAGATACGCAGTATTTT. This sequence encodes CASSSTTADTQYF.

In this sample, this clonotype turned up many times. This chain joins TRBV7-2 and TRBJ2-6; D not resolved. V lost 1 base and J 4 bases, leaving 8 bases between the germline ends. Per germline, CDR1 SGHTA and CDR2 FQGNSA. This CDR3 contains 15 residues. The CDR3 sequence is CASSLVRAGANVLTF. In nucleotides, the CDR3 is TGTGCCAGCAGCTTAGTTCGGGCAGGGGCCAACGTCCTGACTTTC.

This clonotype was observed at least ten times. V gene TRBV28 combines with J gene TRBJ1-1; the match to TRBD1 covers 8 bases. The V and J ends lost 6 bases and 4 bases, in that order; junction bases with no gene match: 13. This CDR3 has 16 amino acids. Germline V gene data show CDR1 as MDHEN and CDR2 as SYDVKM. CDR3 DNA sequence: TGTGCCAGCAGCCGCGGACAGGGCCTTAAGGGCACTGAAGCTTTCTTT. This encodes CASSRGQGLKGTEAFF.

This clonotype appeared many times. The rearrangement links TRBV4-1 to TRBJ2-5; either TRBD1 or TRBD2 may supply D (5 bases each). The CDR3 consists of 17 residues. Germline V CDR1 and CDR2: MGHRA, YSYEKL. V dropped 0 bases and J dropped 2 bases, with 16 bases sitting between them. The CDR3 DNA is TGCGCCAGCAGCCAAGAGGGGACCACTCAGGGACAAGAGACCCAGTACTTC. The encoded protein is CASSQEGTTQGQETQYF.

The chain combines TRBV30 with TRBJ2-4; the match to TRBD1 covers 7 bases. With 4 bases clipped from V and 3 bases from J, the junction kept 12 bases outside the gene matches. Germline lookup yields CDR1 GTSNPN and CDR2 SVGIG (reference sequence). The CDR3 contains 16 residues. The CDR3 sequence is CAWNDPTGLGKNIQYF. CDR3 sequence (DNA): TGTGCCTGGAATGACCCGACAGGGTTGGGCAAAAACATTCAGTACTTC.

This rearrangement joins TRBV5-1 to TRBJ1-2, with D perhaps TRBD1 (6 bases). The CDR3 loop spans 15 amino acids. Germline V gene lookup returns CDR1 SGHRS and CDR2 YFSETQ. Trimming cost V 0 bases and J 0 bases, with 9 bases left between them. CDR3: CASSLARGPNYGYTF. CDR3 nucleotides: TGCGCCAGCAGCTTGGCCCGGGGGCCTAACTATGGCTACACCTTC.

This clonotype has a count of ten or more. The V and J genes are TRBV5-1 and TRBJ2-7, with TRBD1 identical over 9 bases. The trim removed 1 base at V and 7 bases at J, leaving 3 bases unmatched. Germline loops: CDR1 SGHRS, CDR2 YFSETQ. The CDR3 covers 13 residues. The CDR3 nucleotides are TGCGCCAGCAGCTTGACAGGGGGCCTGGAGCAGTACTTC. Protein: CASSLTGGLEQYF.

In this sample, this clonotype turned up many times. The chain employs TRBV14 and TRBJ2-5; a possible D gene is TRBD2 (5 bases). CDR1 is SGHDN, CDR2 FVKESK, per germline. CDR3 length: 15 amino acids. Trimming stripped 2 bases from V and 2 bases from J, with 12 bases between. Here the CDR3 DNA reads TGTGCCAGCAGCCAAAAGCGGCAGACTCAAGAGACCCAGTACTTC. Its translation: CASSQKRQTQETQYF.

This clonotype appeared many times. The V call is TRBV11-2, the J call TRBJ1-4; no firm D call. The germline V gene has CDR1 SGHAT and CDR2 FQNNGV. This CDR3 region has 18 residues. V was clipped by 5 bases and J by 0 bases, with 19 bases between them. DNA of the CDR3: TGTGCCAGCAGCACCGGACGGAAGATTTATGCAACTAATGAAAAACTGTTTTTT. It encodes CASSTGRKIYATNEKLFF.

This clonotype was seen repeatedly, ten times or more. V and J are TRBV27 and TRBJ2-1; D gene unclear. Germline lookup yields CDR1 MNHEY and CDR2 SMNVEV (reference sequence). The CDR3 is 15 amino acids. Trimming removed 2 bases at V and 5 bases at J, with 13 bases between. CDR3 in DNA: TGTGCCAGCAGTTTAGCGGCCGGGCGCAACAATGAGCAGTTCTTC. Translated, it gives CASSLAAGRNNEQFF.

This clonotype was seen a few times. The chain combines TRBV5-1 with TRBJ2-1; no firm D call. The V end was cut by 4 bases, the J end by 4 bases, with 9 bases between. This CDR3 comprises 13 residues. CDR1 is SGHRS, CDR2 YFSETQ, per germline. This chain's CDR3 is CASSPETYNEQFF. The CDR3 DNA reads TGCGCCAGCAGCCCGGAAACATACAATGAGCAGTTCTTC.

The J gene is TRBJ1-6, the V gene TRBV12-3 or TRBV12-4; D gene unclear. V lost 5 bases to trimming and J lost 0 bases, with 5 bases between them. This CDR3 comprises 14 residues. CDR3 in DNA: TGTGCCAGCAGTATAAGCTCCTATAATTCACCCCTCCACTTT. Protein sequence: CASSISSYNSPLHF.

The V and J genes are TRBV9 and TRBJ2-1; perhaps TRBD2 as D (6 bases). The closer fit of TRBJ2-7 to the DNA end suggests the J call may be wrong. Germline loops: CDR1 SGDLS, CDR2 YYNGEE. The CDR3 spans 15 residues. CDR3 nucleotides: TGTGCCAGCAACAATATAGCGGCCCGGGGCAATGAGCAGTACTTC. Its protein product is CASNNIAARGNEQYF.

This chain links TRBV29-1 with TRBJ1-1; D is possibly TRBD1 (5 bases). From germline, CDR1 is SQVTM and CDR2 ANQGSEA. The V end was cut by 6 bases, the J end by 4 bases, with 12 bases between. This CDR3 comprises 12 residues. The CDR3 nucleotides are TGCAGCGTGAAAAAGACAGCCACTGAAGCTTTCTTT. The encoded protein is CSVKKTATEAFF.

This clonotype was counted at least ten times. The genes are TRBV5-5 and TRBJ1-2; 9 bases fit TRBD1. The CDR3 sequence is 13 residues long. Germline-derived CDR1 and CDR2 are SGHKS and YYEKEE (reference sequence). V was clipped by 2 bases and J by 6 bases; unmatched bases: 2. CDR3 coding DNA: TGTGCCAGCAGCTTTTGGACAGGGGATGGCTACACCTTC. Its translation is CASSFWTGDGYTF.